These T cell receptor beta chains were read from a single sample in a study of tumor-infiltrating lymphocytes in primary liver carcinoma. TCRdb reprocessed the multiplex PCR reads with MiXCR, giving one entry per CDR3 protein. The sample carries approximately 53,000 distinct CDR3 sequences, approximately 80% recorded once. The sample taken for sequencing was liver tumor tissue from sampling region 5. These receptors were collected from a man aged 35 to 55 with primary liver carcinoma and hepatitis B virus infection. CDR3s include the opening cysteine and the closing phenylalanine or tryptophan.

TRBJ2-1 TRBV28 CASFGTVAFTKQFF
TRBJ2-3 TRBV11-3 CASGLSGRRTDTQCF
TRBJ2-7 TRBV29-1 CSAQELAGDYEQYF
TRBJ2-3 TRBV5-1 CARSLDAGDTQYF
TRBJ1-5 TRBV6-6 CPSSYIQGNQPQHF
TRBJ1-2 TRBV29-1 CSAHGIWGEYGCTF
TRBJ2-1 TRBV6-1 CSSSARKNNEQFF
TRBJ1-1 TRBV28 CVSIIGRLWNTEAFF
TRBJ1-2 TRBV29-1 CSLKFGQSIYGYTF
TRBJ2-5 TRBV29-1 CSVPLGAEAQYF
TRBJ2-7 TRBV29-1 CNVDKGDEQYF
TRBJ2-1 TRBV11-3 CVSSLNDNELFF
TRBJ1-5 TRBV28 CASSPTPYSNQPQHF
TRBJ2-7 TRBV12-3/TRBV12-4 CASGPAGVRNEQYF
TRBJ2-5 TRBV5-1 CASSSAGASGALQETQYF
TRBJ2-1 TRBV11-2 CANSTSGFYNKQFF